This TCR beta chain is drawn from a study of blood T cell repertoires in COVID-19. In the study overall: Sources were T cells, B-cell-depleted T cells, or PBMCs; the material itself was cDNA or gDNA.

CDR3 length equals 13 residues. Some clones are missing from TCRdb's copy, which holds only in-frame ones; the method was immunoSEQ multiplex PCR. The data show over 75,000 clones, roughly 90% seen once. Source material: peripheral blood. The TCR originated in a human donor with active COVID-19. The donor label of this sample is uncertain. The genes are TRBV21-1 and TRBJ2-7; TRBD1 reflects the table's D call only, with no check against the DNA. TRBV21-1 is recorded as a pseudogene. The CDR3 sequence: CASSPIKYNEQYF. The DNA for the CDR3 is TGTGCCAGCAGTCCAATAAAATACAACGAGCAGTACTTC.